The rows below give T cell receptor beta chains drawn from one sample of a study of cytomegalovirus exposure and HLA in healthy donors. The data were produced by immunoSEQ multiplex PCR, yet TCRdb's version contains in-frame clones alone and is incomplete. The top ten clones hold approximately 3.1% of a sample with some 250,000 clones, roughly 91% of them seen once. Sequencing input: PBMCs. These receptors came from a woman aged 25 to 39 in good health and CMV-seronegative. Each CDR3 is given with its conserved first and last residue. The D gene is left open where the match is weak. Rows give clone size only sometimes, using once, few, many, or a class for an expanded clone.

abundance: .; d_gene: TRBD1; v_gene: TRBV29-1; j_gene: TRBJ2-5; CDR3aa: CSAKKTGTVQETQYF; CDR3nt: TGCAGCGCAAAAAAAACCGGGACAGTCCAAGAGACCCAGTACTTC
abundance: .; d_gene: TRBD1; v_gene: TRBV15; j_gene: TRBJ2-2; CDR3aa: CATSSRDRGATGELFF; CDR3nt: TGTGCCACCAGCAGCCGGGACAGGGGAGCCACCGGGGAGCTGTTTTTT
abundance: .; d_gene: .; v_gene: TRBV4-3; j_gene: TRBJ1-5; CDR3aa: CASSQDLTVSNQPQHF; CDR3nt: TGCGCCAGCAGCCAAGATCTCACGGTGAGCAATCAGCCCCAGCATTTT
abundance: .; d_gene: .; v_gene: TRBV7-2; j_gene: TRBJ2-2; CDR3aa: CASSLVDTNTGELFF; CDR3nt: TGTGCCAGCAGCTTGGTAGATACGAACACCGGGGAGCTGTTTTTT
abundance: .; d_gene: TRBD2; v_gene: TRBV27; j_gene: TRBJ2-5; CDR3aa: CASSSPVRAGGRETQYF; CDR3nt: TGTGCCAGCAGTTCCCCCGTGCGAGCGGGAGGGCGGGAGACCCAGTACTTC
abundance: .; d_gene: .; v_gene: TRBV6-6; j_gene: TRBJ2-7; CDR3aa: CASSSPFLSYEQYF; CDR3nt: TGTGCCAGCAGTTCCCCGTTCCTATCCTACGAGCAGTACTTC
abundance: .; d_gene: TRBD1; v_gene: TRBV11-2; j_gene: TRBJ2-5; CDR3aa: CASSLVLTGGATQYF; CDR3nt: TGTGCCAGCAGCTTAGTTCTTACAGGGGGCGCGACCCAGTACTTC
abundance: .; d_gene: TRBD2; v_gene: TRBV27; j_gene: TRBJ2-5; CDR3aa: CASSLMPAGGETQYF; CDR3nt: TGTGCCAGCAGTTTAATGCCGGCGGGGGGAGAGACCCAGTACTTC
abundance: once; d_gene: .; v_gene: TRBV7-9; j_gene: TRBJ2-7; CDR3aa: CASSPPGTYEQYF; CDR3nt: TGTGCCAGCAGCCCACCCGGGACTTACGAGCAGTACTTC
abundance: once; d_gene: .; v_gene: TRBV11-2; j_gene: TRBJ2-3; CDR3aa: CASSATPLYTDTQYF; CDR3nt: TGTGCCAGCAGCGCAACGCCGTTATACACAGATACGCAGTATTTT
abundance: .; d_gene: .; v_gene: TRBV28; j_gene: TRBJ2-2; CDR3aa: CASSFTAGELFF; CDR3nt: TGTGCCAGCAGTTTTACGGCCGGGGAGCTGTTTTTT
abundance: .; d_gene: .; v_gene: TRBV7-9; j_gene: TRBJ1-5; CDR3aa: CASSLDRSLGNQPQHF; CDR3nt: TGTGCCAGCAGCTTAGACCGGAGCTTGGGCAATCAGCCCCAGCATTTT
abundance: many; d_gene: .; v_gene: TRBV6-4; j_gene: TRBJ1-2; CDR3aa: CASSPSQTGNGYTF; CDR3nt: TGTGCCAGCAGTCCCTCCCAAACAGGGAATGGCTACACCTTC
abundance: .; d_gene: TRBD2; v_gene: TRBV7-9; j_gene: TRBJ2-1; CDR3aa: CASSPTSGRGYNEQFF; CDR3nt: TGTGCCAGCAGCCCTACTAGCGGGAGAGGCTACAATGAGCAGTTCTTC
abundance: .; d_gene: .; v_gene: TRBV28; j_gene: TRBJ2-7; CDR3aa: CASQDTTYEQYF; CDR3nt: TGTGCCAGCCAGGACACCACCTACGAGCAGTACTTC
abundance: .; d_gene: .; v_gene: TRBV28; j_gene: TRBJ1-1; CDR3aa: CASSSARQVNTEAFF; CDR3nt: TGTGCCAGCAGTTCAGCCCGACAGGTGAACACTGAAGCTTTCTTT
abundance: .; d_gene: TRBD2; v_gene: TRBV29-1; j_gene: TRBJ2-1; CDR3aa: CSVIAGVFEQFF; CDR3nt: TGCAGCGTTATAGCGGGAGTCTTTGAGCAGTTCTTC
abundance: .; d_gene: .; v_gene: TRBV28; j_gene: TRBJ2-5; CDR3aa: CASSPRLHTIEETQYF; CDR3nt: TGTGCCAGCAGTCCGAGACTACATACAATAGAAGAGACCCAGTACTTC
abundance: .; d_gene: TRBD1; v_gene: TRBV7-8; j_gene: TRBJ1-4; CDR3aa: CASSPLGTGKEKLFF; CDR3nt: TGTGCCAGCAGCCCCTTGGGGACAGGGAAGGAAAAACTGTTTTTT
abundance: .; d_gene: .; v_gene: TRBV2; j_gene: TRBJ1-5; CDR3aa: CASSDSPNQPQHF; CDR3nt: TGTGCCAGCAGTGACAGTCCCAATCAGCCCCAGCATTTT
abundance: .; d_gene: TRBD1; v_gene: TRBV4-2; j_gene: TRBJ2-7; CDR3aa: CASSLRQGAPNEQYF; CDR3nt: TGTGCCAGCAGCCTCCGACAGGGGGCGCCTAACGAGCAGTACTTC
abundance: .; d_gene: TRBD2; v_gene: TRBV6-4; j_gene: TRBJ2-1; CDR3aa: CASSTSGKDNEQFF; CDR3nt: TGTGCCAGCTCAACTAGCGGGAAAGACAATGAGCAGTTCTTC
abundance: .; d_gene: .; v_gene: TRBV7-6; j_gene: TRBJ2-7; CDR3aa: CASSDDVYEQYF; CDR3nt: TGTGCCAGCAGCGATGACGTCTACGAGCAGTACTTC
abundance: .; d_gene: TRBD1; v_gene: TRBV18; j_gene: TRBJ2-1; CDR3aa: CASSRGQGPGRGYNEQFF; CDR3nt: TGTGCCAGCTCAAGGGGACAGGGGCCGGGACGGGGCTACAATGAGCAGTTCTTC
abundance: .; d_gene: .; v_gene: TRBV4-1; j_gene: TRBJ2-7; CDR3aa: CASRSRESYEQYF; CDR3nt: TGCGCCAGCCGATCCCGGGAATCCTACGAGCAGTACTTC
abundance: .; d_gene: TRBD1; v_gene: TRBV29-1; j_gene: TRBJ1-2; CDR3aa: CSVDDREGNYGYTF; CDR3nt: TGCAGCGTTGACGACAGGGAGGGAAACTATGGCTACACCTTC